This TCR beta chain was captured by sequencing in a study of cytomegalovirus exposure and HLA in healthy donors. Trimming removed 0 bases from V and 8 bases from J; junction bases left unmatched: 7. Per germline, CDR1 SGHRS and CDR2 YFSETQ. This CDR3 is 16 amino acids long. PCR involved 60 Vbeta and 13 Jbeta primers. TCRdb keeps only in-frame clones here, not all; method: immunoSEQ multiplex PCR. The table includes approximately 190,000 clones, 81% detected once. The chain carries TRBV5-1 and TRBJ1-4, with 10 bases fitting TRBD1. Material: PBMCs. This TCR derives from a man over 45 in good health and CMV-seronegative. The CDR3 spells CASSLADRGSGEKLFF. The DNA of the CDR3 is TGCGCCAGCAGCTTGGCGGACAGGGGGTCTGGCGAAAAACTGTTTTTT.